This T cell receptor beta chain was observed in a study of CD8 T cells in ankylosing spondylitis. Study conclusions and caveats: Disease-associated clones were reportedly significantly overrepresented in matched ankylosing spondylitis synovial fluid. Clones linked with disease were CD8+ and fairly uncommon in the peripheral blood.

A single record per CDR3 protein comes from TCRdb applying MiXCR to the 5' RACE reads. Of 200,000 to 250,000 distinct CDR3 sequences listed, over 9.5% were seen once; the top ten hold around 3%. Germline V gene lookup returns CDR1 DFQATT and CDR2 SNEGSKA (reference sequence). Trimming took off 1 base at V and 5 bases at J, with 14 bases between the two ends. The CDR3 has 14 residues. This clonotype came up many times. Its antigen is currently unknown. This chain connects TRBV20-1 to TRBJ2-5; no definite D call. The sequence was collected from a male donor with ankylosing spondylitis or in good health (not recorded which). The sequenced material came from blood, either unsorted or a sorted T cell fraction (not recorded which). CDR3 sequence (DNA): TGCAGTGCTAGAGTAGGTTGGACGGACGAGACCCAGTACTTC. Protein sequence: CSARVGWTDETQYF.